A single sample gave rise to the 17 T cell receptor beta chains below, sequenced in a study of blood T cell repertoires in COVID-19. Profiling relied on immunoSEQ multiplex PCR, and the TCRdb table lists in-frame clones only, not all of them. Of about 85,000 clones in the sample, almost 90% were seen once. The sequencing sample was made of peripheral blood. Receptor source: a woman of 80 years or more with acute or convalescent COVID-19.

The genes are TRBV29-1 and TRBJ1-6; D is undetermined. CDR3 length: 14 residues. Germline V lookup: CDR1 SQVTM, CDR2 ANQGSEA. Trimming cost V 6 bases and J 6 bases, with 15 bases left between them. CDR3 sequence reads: CSVRQGGSNSPLHF. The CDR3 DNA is TGCAGCGTACGCCAAGGAGGAAGTAATTCACCCCTCCACTTT.

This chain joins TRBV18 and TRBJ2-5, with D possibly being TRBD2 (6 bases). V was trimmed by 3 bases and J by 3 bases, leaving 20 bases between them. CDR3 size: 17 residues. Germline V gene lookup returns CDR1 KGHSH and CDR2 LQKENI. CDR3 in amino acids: CASSPTWEDRSKETQYF. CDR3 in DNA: TGTGCCAGCTCACCCACTTGGGAGGACCGGTCGAAAGAGACCCAGTACTTC.

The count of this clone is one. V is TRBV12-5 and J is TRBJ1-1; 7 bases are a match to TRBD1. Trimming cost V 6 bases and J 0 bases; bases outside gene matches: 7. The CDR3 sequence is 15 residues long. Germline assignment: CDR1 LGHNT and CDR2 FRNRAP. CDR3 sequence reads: CASGPGQTMNTEAFF. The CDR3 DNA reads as TGTGCTAGTGGCCCGGGACAGACAATGAACACTGAAGCTTTCTTT.

The CDR3, as DNA: TGTGCCAGCACCCCCCAGGGGGCAGAACACTGGTATGAGCAGTTCTTC. As protein: CASTPQGAEHWYEQFF. The chain recombines TRBV5-6 with TRBJ2-1; 8 bases map to TRBD1. Germline trimming cut 6 bases from V and 8 bases from J; bases unmatched to any gene: 16. The length of the CDR3 is 16 residues. CDR1 is SGHDT and CDR2 is YYEEEE in the germline V gene.

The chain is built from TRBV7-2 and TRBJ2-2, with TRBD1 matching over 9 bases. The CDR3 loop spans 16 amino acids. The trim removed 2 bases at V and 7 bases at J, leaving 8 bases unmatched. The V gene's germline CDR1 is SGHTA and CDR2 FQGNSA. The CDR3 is CASSLPGTGYIGELFF. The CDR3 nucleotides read TGTGCCAGCAGCTTACCCGGGACAGGGTATATCGGGGAGCTGTTTTTT.

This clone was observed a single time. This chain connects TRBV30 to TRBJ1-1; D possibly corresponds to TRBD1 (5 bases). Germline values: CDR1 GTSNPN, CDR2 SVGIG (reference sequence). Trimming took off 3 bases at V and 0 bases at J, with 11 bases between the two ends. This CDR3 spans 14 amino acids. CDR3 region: CAWSRVPMNTEAFF. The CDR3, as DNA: TGTGCCTGGAGCAGGGTTCCCATGAACACTGAAGCTTTCTTT.

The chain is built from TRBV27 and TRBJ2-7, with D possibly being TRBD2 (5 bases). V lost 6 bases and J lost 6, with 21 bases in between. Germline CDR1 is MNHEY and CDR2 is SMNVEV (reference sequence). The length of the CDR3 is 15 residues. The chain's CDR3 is CASRELQPSRGEQYF. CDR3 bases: TGTGCCAGCAGAGAATTACAGCCATCTCGGGGCGAGCAGTACTTC.

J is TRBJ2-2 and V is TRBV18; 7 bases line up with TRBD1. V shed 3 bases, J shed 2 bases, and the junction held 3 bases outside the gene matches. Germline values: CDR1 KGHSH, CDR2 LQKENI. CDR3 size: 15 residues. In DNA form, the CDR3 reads TGTGCCAGCTCACCGGGACAGTCAAACACCGGGGAGCTGTTTTTT. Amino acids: CASSPGQSNTGELFF.

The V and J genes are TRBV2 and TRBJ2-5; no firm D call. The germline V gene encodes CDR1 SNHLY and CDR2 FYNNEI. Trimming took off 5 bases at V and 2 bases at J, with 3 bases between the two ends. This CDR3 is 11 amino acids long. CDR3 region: CASSYQETQYF. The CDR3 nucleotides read TGTGCCAGCAGTTATCAAGAGACCCAGTACTTC.

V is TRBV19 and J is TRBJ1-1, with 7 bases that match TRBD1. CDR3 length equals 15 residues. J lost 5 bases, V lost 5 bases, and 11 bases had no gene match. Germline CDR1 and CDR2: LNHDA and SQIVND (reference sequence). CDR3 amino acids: CASSSTQGGRTEAFF. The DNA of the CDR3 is TGTGCCAGTAGTTCAACGCAGGGGGGACGGACTGAAGCTTTCTTT.

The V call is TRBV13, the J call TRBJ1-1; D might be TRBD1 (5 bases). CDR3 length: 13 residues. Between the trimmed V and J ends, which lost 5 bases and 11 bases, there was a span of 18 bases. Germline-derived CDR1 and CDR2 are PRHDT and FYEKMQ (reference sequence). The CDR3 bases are TGTGCCAGCAGCGCCGGGACGGACTATTTTGCTTTCTTT. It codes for CASSAGTDYFAFF.

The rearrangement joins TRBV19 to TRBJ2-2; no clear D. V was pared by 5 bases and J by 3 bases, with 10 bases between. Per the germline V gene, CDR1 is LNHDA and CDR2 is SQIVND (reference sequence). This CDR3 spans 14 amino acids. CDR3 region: CASSVGLYTGELFF. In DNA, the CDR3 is TGTGCCAGTAGTGTGGGCCTTTACACCGGGGAGCTGTTTTTT.

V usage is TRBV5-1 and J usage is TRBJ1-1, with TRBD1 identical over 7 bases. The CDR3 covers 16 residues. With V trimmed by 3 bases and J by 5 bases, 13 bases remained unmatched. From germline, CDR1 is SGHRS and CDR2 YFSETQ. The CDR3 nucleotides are TGCGCCAGCAGCTGGGTGGGCCGGCAGGGGGTGACTGAAGCTTTCTTT. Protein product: CASSWVGRQGVTEAFF.

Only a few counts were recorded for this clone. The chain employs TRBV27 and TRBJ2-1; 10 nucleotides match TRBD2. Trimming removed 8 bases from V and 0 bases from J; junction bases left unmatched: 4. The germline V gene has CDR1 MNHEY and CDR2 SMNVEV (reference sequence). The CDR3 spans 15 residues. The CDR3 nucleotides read TGTGCCAGCGCAAGGACTAGCGGCTCCTACAATGAGCAGTTCTTC. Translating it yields CASARTSGSYNEQFF.

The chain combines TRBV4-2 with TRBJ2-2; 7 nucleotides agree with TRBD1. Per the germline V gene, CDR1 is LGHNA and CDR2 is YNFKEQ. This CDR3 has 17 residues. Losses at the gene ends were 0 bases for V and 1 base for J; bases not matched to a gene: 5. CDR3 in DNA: TGTGCCAGCAGCCAAGAGAGCCAGGGGGTGAACACCGGGGAGCTGTTTTTT. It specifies CASSQESQGVNTGELFF.

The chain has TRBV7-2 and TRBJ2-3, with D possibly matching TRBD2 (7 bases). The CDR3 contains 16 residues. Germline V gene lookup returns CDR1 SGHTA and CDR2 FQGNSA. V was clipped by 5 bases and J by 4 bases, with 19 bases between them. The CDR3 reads CASSPSGGGGPDTQYF. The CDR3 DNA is TGTGCCAGCAGCCCCTCTGGTGGGGGGGGGCCAGATACGCAGTATTTT. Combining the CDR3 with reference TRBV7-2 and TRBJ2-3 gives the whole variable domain GAGVSQSPSNKVTEKGKDVELRCDPISGHTALYWYRQSLGQGLEFLIYFQGNSAPDKSGLPSDRFSAERTGGSVSTLTIQRTQQEDSAVYLCASSPSGGGGPDTQYFGPGTRLTVL.

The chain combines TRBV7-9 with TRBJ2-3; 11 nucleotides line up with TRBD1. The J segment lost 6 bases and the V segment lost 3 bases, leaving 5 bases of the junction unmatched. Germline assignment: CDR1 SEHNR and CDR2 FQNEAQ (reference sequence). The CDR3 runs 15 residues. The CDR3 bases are TGTGCCAGCAGCTTCCTCCGGGACAGGGGGGATACGCAGTATTTT. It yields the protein CASSFLRDRGDTQYF.